This T cell receptor (beta chain) was captured in a study of blood T cell repertoires in COVID-19. In assigning cohorts, the study relied on participant-reported clinical history. Germline V CDR1 and CDR2: MDHEN, SYDVKM. V lost 2 bases, J lost 13 bases, and 8 bases stayed unmatched. This CDR3 has 14 residues. Clones were sequenced by immunoSEQ multiplex PCR, and TCRdb holds only the in-frame ones, with some missing. The sample has approximately 190,000 clones; about 80% are singletons. The receptor was derived from a man aged 35 to 55 who had recovered from COVID-19. Input material: PBMCs or T cells enriched from blood (not recorded which). The chain uses TRBV28 and TRBJ1-6, with TRBD1 matching 7 bases. CDR3 region: CASSLVAGGRPLHF. The DNA for the CDR3 is TGTGCCAGCAGTTTAGTGGCAGGGGGAAGGCCCCTCCACTTT.